These 29 T cell receptor beta chains came from one sample sequenced in a study of response to subunit inactivated influenza vaccine. MiXCR was run by TCRdb on the RT-PCR reads, yielding one entry per CDR3 protein. The table has about 160,000 distinct CDR3 sequences, around 10% seen once. The sequenced sample was CD8+ T cells sorted from PBMCs, obtained around 25 months after vaccination. Every receptor here comes from a man aged 50 to 75 who received an inactivated influenza vaccine.

In DNA form, the CDR3 reads TGTGCCAGCAGCTTGCAGCTAGCGAATTTCTACGAGCAGTACTTC. This sequence encodes CASSLQLANFYEQYF. The V and J genes are TRBV5-6 and TRBJ2-7, with a possible D match to TRBD2 (6 bases). The CDR3 has 15 amino acids. Germline-derived CDR1 and CDR2 are SGHDT and YYEEEE. Trimming took 1 base from V and 3 from J, leaving 14 bases between them.

The sample holds a few counts of this clonotype. V gene TRBV6-1 combines with J gene TRBJ2-3; 7 bases align to TRBD1. This CDR3 contains 14 residues. Trimming removed 6 bases from V and 6 bases from J; junction bases left unmatched: 9. Germline assignment: CDR1 MNHNS and CDR2 SASEGT. CDR3 loop: CASSTGTVPDTQYF. CDR3 coding DNA: TGTGCCAGCAGCACCGGGACAGTCCCGGATACGCAGTATTTT.

This clonotype was detected ten times or more. The chain carries TRBV20-1 and TRBJ2-3; a possible D gene is TRBD2 (6 bases). The germline gives CDR1 DFQATT, CDR2 SNEGSKA (reference sequence). This CDR3 is built from 15 residues. V lost 1 base and J lost 1, with 12 bases in between. The DNA of the CDR3 is TGCAGTGCTAGAGTCTGGGGGGAGGGCACAGATACGCAGTATTTT. The encoded protein is CSARVWGEGTDTQYF.

This clonotype came up many times. J is TRBJ2-1 and V is TRBV3-1; 7 bases are a match to TRBD2. J lost 6 bases, V lost 6 bases, and 8 bases had no gene match. The CDR3 covers 14 residues. In germline, CDR1 is LGHDT, CDR2 YNNKEL (reference sequence). This CDR3 reads CASSQGPGGNEQFF. The CDR3 DNA follows: TGTGCCAGCAGTCAGGGACCGGGAGGCAATGAGCAGTTCTTC.

This chain links TRBV15 with TRBJ2-1, with TRBD1 matching 8 bases. Germline V gene lookup returns CDR1 LNHNV and CDR2 YYDKDF (reference sequence). J was trimmed by 3 bases and V by 2 bases; bases with no gene match: 6. The CDR3 runs to 16 residues. The CDR3 is CATSRKWGTGYNEQFF. The CDR3 DNA is TGTGCCACCAGCAGAAAATGGGGGACAGGCTACAATGAGCAGTTCTTC.

This clonotype occurred a few times. The V and J genes are TRBV3-1 and TRBJ2-2; maybe TRBD2 (5 bases). V lost 2 bases, J lost 4 bases, and 11 bases lay in between. This CDR3 contains 15 residues. Germline CDR1 LGHDT, CDR2 YNNKEL (reference sequence). The chain's CDR3 is CASSQRPGSTGELFF. The CDR3 DNA follows: TGTGCCAGCAGCCAACGTCCGGGAAGCACCGGGGAGCTGTTTTTT.

This clonotype was seen ten or more times. V usage is TRBV27 and J usage is TRBJ1-2, with 9 bases aligning to TRBD1. The CDR3 totals 14 residues. Unmatched junction bases numbered 9, after V lost 7 bases and J lost 6 bases. Germline V gene sequence: CDR1 MNHEY, CDR2 SMNVEV (reference sequence). CDR3: CASKTGGLVDGYTF. The CDR3 DNA is TGTGCCAGCAAGACAGGGGGTTTAGTGGATGGCTACACCTTC.

J is TRBJ2-3 and V is TRBV29-1; no clear D. Germline CDR1 reads SQVTM; CDR2 reads ANQGSEA. The CDR3 is 12 amino acids. The V and J ends lost 2 bases and 5 bases respectively, with 8 bases between them. DNA for the CDR3: TGCAGCGTTGAAATCTTCCGAGATACGCAGTATTTT. Protein: CSVEIFRDTQYF.

Many counts were recorded for this clonotype. V and J are TRBV7-9 and TRBJ2-3; D may be TRBD1 (5 bases). V was trimmed by 2 bases and J by 2 bases, leaving 11 bases between them. Looked up from germline, CDR1 is SEHNR and CDR2 is FQNEAQ (reference sequence). The CDR3 totals 15 residues. CDR3 sequence reads: CASSLNQGHTDTQYF. The DNA of the CDR3 is TGTGCCAGCAGCTTAAATCAGGGCCACACAGATACGCAGTATTTT. Full variable domain (missing parts from reference TRBV7-9 and TRBJ2-3): DTGVSQNPRHKITKRGQNVTFRCDPISEHNRLYWYRQTLGQGPEFLTYFQNEAQLEKSRLLSDRFSAERPKGSFSTLEIQRTEQGDSAMYLCASSLNQGHTDTQYFGPGTRLTVL.

J is TRBJ1-6 and V is TRBV7-9; D not certain. V lost 5 bases and J 6 bases, leaving 14 bases between the germline ends. Germline values: CDR1 SEHNR, CDR2 FQNEAQ (reference sequence). CDR3 length equals 15 residues. CDR3 sequence: CASSKNRGFNSPLHF. CDR3 sequence (DNA): TGTGCCAGCAGCAAAAACCGGGGTTTTAATTCACCCCTCCACTTT.

The chain carries TRBV6-1 and TRBJ1-4, with 7 bases aligning to TRBD1. The J segment lost 6 bases and the V segment lost 6 bases, leaving 4 bases of the junction unmatched. The CDR3 totals 13 residues. Germline V CDR1 and CDR2: MNHNS, SASEGT. The CDR3 here is CASRRQGDEKLFF. The CDR3 DNA follows: TGTGCCAGCAGAAGACAGGGAGATGAAAAACTGTTTTTT.

This clonotype was detected many times. V is TRBV4-3 and J is TRBJ1-1; D remains ambiguous. Trimming cost V 2 bases and J 1 base, with 11 bases left between them. This CDR3 has 15 amino acids. The germline V gene encodes CDR1 LGHNA and CDR2 YSLEER. CDR3 amino acids: CASSQSMGRNTEAFF. The CDR3 nucleotides are TGCGCCAGCAGCCAAAGTATGGGTAGGAACACTGAAGCTTTCTTT.

This clonotype was seen a few times. This rearrangement joins TRBV2 to TRBJ2-7; TRBD1 aligns across 8 bases. The CDR3 is 15 amino acids. V shed 3 bases and J 3 bases; nucleotides not matched to a gene: 7. Per germline, CDR1 SNHLY and CDR2 FYNNEI. CDR3 loop: CASSDLGQAIYEQYF. In DNA, the CDR3 is TGTGCCAGCAGTGACTTGGGACAGGCGATCTACGAGCAGTACTTC.

The chain couples TRBV5-6 to TRBJ1-1, with unresolved D. The CDR3 consists of 12 residues. Germline V gene data show CDR1 as SGHDT and CDR2 as YYEEEE. V lost 2 bases, J lost 7 bases, and 9 bases lay in between. This CDR3 is CASSLGFVEAFF. DNA for the CDR3: TGTGCCAGCAGCTTAGGTTTCGTTGAAGCTTTCTTT.

This clonotype was seen a few times. This chain joins TRBV3-1 and TRBJ1-2; D unresolved. Trimming removed 3 bases from V and 0 bases from J, with 14 bases in between. This CDR3 is built from 16 residues. Germline values: CDR1 LGHDT, CDR2 YNNKEL (reference sequence). CDR3 sequence: CASSHYRAEPNYGYTF. DNA of the CDR3: TGTGCCAGCAGCCATTATCGGGCGGAACCTAACTATGGCTACACCTTC.

The chain carries TRBV19 and TRBJ2-1; 11 nucleotides agree with TRBD2. The CDR3 is 15 amino acids. The germline V gene encodes CDR1 LNHDA and CDR2 SQIVND (reference sequence). Unmatched junction bases numbered 10, after V lost 5 bases and J lost 10 bases. The CDR3 loop is CASSPLLAGVHEQFF. Here the CDR3 DNA reads TGTGCCAGTAGTCCCCTACTAGCGGGAGTACACGAGCAGTTCTTC. Filled out from reference TRBV19 and TRBJ2-1, the complete variable domain reads DGGITQSPKYLFRKEGQNVTLSCEQNLNHDAMYWYRQDPGQGLRLIYYSQIVNDFQKGDIAEGYSVSREKKESFPLTVTSAQKNPTAFYLCASSPLLAGVHEQFFGPGTRLTVL.

This clonotype turned up a few times. The chain carries TRBV19 and TRBJ2-5; 11 bases match TRBD2. CDR1 is LNHDA and CDR2 is SQIVND in the germline V gene (reference sequence). The CDR3 sequence is 14 residues long. V gave up 3 bases and J gave up 5 bases; unmatched junction bases: 2. CDR3 amino acids: CASSMTSGMETQYF. CDR3 coding DNA: TGTGCCAGTAGTATGACTAGCGGGATGGAGACCCAGTACTTC.

A few counts support this clonotype. J is TRBJ2-7 and V is TRBV6-5; 10 bases are a match to TRBD2. The trim removed 0 bases at V and 5 bases at J, leaving 4 bases unmatched. The germline V gene encodes CDR1 MNHEY and CDR2 SVGAGI. CDR3 length: 15 residues. The CDR3 DNA is TGTGCCAGCAGTTACTCCGGGACTAGCGTCGACGAGCAGTACTTC. Protein product: CASSYSGTSVDEQYF.

This clonotype was counted only a few times. CDR3 bases: TGTGCCATCAGTGAGTCGGCGACGGGAGGTGGTCAAGAGACCCAGTACTTC. Its translation is CAISESATGGGQETQYF. The chain combines TRBV10-3 with TRBJ2-5; 7 bases map to TRBD2. The length of the CDR3 is 17 residues. Germline CDR1 reads ENHRY; CDR2 reads SYGVKD. V shed 0 bases, J shed 2 bases, and the junction held 9 bases outside the gene matches.

The rearrangement links TRBV3-1 to TRBJ1-2; the match to TRBD1 covers 9 bases. The germline V gene encodes CDR1 LGHDT and CDR2 YNNKEL (reference sequence). After removal of 3 bases from V and 3 bases from J, the junction contained 8 bases not matched to a gene. There are 16 residues in the CDR3. CDR3 sequence reads: CASSHPQGQGDYGYTF. The CDR3 DNA reads TGTGCCAGCAGCCATCCCCAGGGACAGGGCGACTATGGCTACACCTTC.

The chain uses TRBV20-1 and TRBJ2-7, with 10 bases identical to TRBD2. Germline CDR1 reads DFQATT; CDR2 reads SNEGSKA (reference sequence). The V gene end was trimmed by 0 bases and the J gene end by 3 bases; junction bases not matched to a gene: 2. The CDR3 has 14 residues. The CDR3 nucleotides read TGCAGTGCTAGAGAAACTAGCGGGGACTACGAGCAGTACTTC. This codes for CSARETSGDYEQYF.

This clonotype was recorded a few times. The rearrangement uses TRBV29-1 and TRBJ2-7; no clear D. With 2 bases removed from V and 2 bases from J, the gap between germline ends came to 10 bases. The CDR3 has 13 residues. Germline CDR1 and CDR2: SQVTM and ANQGSEA. The CDR3 DNA reads as TGCAGCGTTGAAACTGCCACCACCTACGAGCAGTACTTC. Translating it yields CSVETATTYEQYF.

This clonotype was detected a few times. The CDR3 sequence: CASSLGQVQPYEQYF. DNA of the CDR3: TGCGCCAGCAGCCTCGGACAGGTCCAACCCTACGAGCAGTACTTC. V gene TRBV5-1 combines with J gene TRBJ2-7, with 7 nucleotides matching TRBD1. V trimming: 4 bases; J trimming: 2 bases; junction bases outside the gene matches: 9. This CDR3 is 15 amino acids long. In germline, CDR1 is SGHRS, CDR2 YFSETQ.

This clonotype has just a few counts. The rearrangement uses TRBV6-5 and TRBJ1-1, with TRBD1 as a possible D gene (6 bases). Germline V gene data show CDR1 as MNHEY and CDR2 as SVGAGI. The CDR3 consists of 14 residues. Trimming removed 2 bases at V and 4 bases at J, with 11 bases between. The CDR3 is CASSYGRGGTEAFF. The CDR3 nucleotides are TGTGCCAGCAGTTACGGGAGGGGGGGCACTGAAGCTTTCTTT.

CDR3 loop: CASSGGTEHMNTEAFF. CDR3 DNA sequence: TGTGCCAGCAGCGGAGGGACAGAGCACATGAACACTGAAGCTTTCTTT. The chain has TRBV6-4 and TRBJ1-1, with TRBD1 matching over 7 bases. Germline loops: CDR1 MRHNA, CDR2 SNTAGT. This CDR3 spans 16 amino acids. After removal of 6 bases from V and 0 bases from J, the junction contained 10 bases not matched to a gene.

This clonotype appeared many times. This chain connects TRBV29-1 to TRBJ2-2; D gene uncertain. Germline lookup yields CDR1 SQVTM and CDR2 ANQGSEA. CDR3 length: 14 residues. V gave up 3 bases and J gave up 2 bases, with 10 bases separating them. The CDR3 bases are TGCAGCGTTGAGAGGCAGAGTAACACCGGGGAGCTGTTTTTT. As protein: CSVERQSNTGELFF.

A few counts support this clonotype. The V call is TRBV5-5, the J call TRBJ2-7; D assignment may be TRBD1 or TRBD2 (5 bases each). Trimming shortened V by 2 bases and J by 2 bases, and 11 bases separated the two germline ends. CDR3 length: 14 amino acids. The germline CDR1 and CDR2 sequences are SGHKS and YYEKEE (reference sequence). In DNA, the CDR3 is TGTGCCAGCAGCTTACTGGGGACGGCCTACGAGCAGTACTTC. It codes for CASSLLGTAYEQYF.

This clonotype was seen a handful of times. The gene calls are TRBV11-2 and TRBJ2-4; D call uncertain. The V end was cut by 2 bases, the J end by 4 bases, with 12 bases between. The germline gives CDR1 SGHAT, CDR2 FQNNGV. The CDR3 length is 15 residues. The CDR3 loop is CASSLSTNPKNIQYF. The CDR3 DNA follows: TGTGCCAGCAGCTTATCAACGAACCCAAAAAACATTCAGTACTTC.

The chain carries TRBV5-6 and TRBJ2-7; no clear D gene. CDR3 length equals 12 residues. V lost 1 base and J lost 7, with 9 bases in between. Germline V lookup: CDR1 SGHDT, CDR2 YYEEEE. The CDR3: CASSLRTTEQYF. CDR3 bases: TGTGCCAGCAGCTTGAGAACCACTGAGCAGTACTTC.